The 32 T cell receptor beta chains given below trace back to one sample, sequenced in a study of cytomegalovirus exposure and HLA in healthy donors. The PCR used 60 Vbeta and 13 Jbeta primers. Libraries were prepared by immunoSEQ multiplex PCR; TCRdb keeps only in-frame clonotypes and omits some of them. The sample gives 55,000 to 75,000 clones, about 87% of which show up once; approximately 1.3% is in the top ten. Specimen: PBMCs. Receptor source: a young man in good health and CMV-seronegative.

The chain joins TRBV25-1 to TRBJ1-5, with D hard to call. The CDR3 loop spans 12 amino acids. Germline V gene sequence: CDR1 MGHDK, CDR2 SYGVNS. Trimming removed 3 bases from V and 9 bases from J, with 9 bases in between. DNA for the CDR3: TGTGCCAGCAGTGACTATTCGGGGCCCCAGCATTTT. Translation: CASSDYSGPQHF.

The chain employs TRBV2 and TRBJ1-5; D is undetermined. The germline V gene encodes CDR1 SNHLY and CDR2 FYNNEI. Trimming left V 6 bases short and J 0 bases short, with 9 bases between. There are 14 residues in the CDR3. The DNA of the CDR3 is TGTGCCAGCAGACAGTCTTATAGCAATCAGCCCCAGCATTTT. Its protein is CASRQSYSNQPQHF.

The chain recombines TRBV7-9 with TRBJ2-1, with 10 bases identical to TRBD2. Germline V gives CDR1 SEHNR, CDR2 FQNEAQ (reference sequence). The J segment lost 8 bases and the V segment lost 5 bases, leaving 12 bases of the junction unmatched. This CDR3 has 16 residues. CDR3: CASSPYGQRGGDEQFF. Written as DNA, the CDR3 is TGTGCCAGCAGCCCGTACGGGCAGCGGGGGGGTGATGAGCAGTTCTTC.

The rearrangement links TRBV5-1 to TRBJ1-1, with no clear D. From germline, CDR1 is SGHRS and CDR2 YFSETQ. The CDR3 contains 14 residues. V dropped 5 bases and J dropped 4 bases, with 15 bases sitting between them. This CDR3 is CASRGVVPGTEAFF. The CDR3 DNA is TGCGCCAGCAGGGGAGTGGTACCGGGCACTGAAGCTTTCTTT.

This chain links TRBV2 with TRBJ1-2, with TRBD1 matching over 8 bases. Unmatched junction bases numbered 2, after V lost 3 bases and J lost 2 bases. CDR3 size: 14 residues. Germline values: CDR1 SNHLY, CDR2 FYNNEI. CDR3 nucleotides: TGTGCCAGCAGTGAGGACAGGGTCAACTATGGCTACACCTTC. It specifies CASSEDRVNYGYTF.

V gene TRBV7-2 combines with J gene TRBJ1-2, with D maybe TRBD1 (5 bases). CDR1 and CDR2 from the germline V gene are SGHTA and FQGNSA. The CDR3 sequence is 14 residues long. With 1 base removed from V and 8 bases from J, the gap between germline ends came to 14 bases. CDR3 sequence (DNA): TGTGCCAGCAGCTTAGTGGACGGAGGGGACGGCTACACCTTC. Encoded protein: CASSLVDGGDGYTF.

The genes are TRBV2 and TRBJ1-5; D gene uncertain. CDR1 is SNHLY and CDR2 is FYNNEI in the germline V gene. The V end was cut by 6 bases, the J end by 1 base, with 7 bases between. This CDR3 region has 13 residues. CDR3 in amino acids: CASRQISNQPQHF. In DNA form, the CDR3 reads TGTGCCAGCAGACAAATCAGCAATCAGCCCCAGCATTTT.

The gene calls are TRBV7-3 and TRBJ1-6; 7 positions match TRBD1. Per germline, CDR1 SGHTA and CDR2 FQGTGA. The ends lost 2 bases at V and 2 bases at J; junction bases unmatched: 9. The CDR3 has 18 amino acids. In DNA form, the CDR3 reads TGTGCCAGCAGCTTATATGCCCTTGGGACAGCCTATAATTCACCCCTCCACTTT. Its translation: CASSLYALGTAYNSPLHF.

The V gene is TRBV14, the J gene TRBJ2-2, with 8 bases that match TRBD2. CDR3 size: 15 residues. J was trimmed by 5 bases and V by 2 bases; bases with no gene match: 4. The V gene's germline CDR1 is SGHDN and CDR2 FVKESK. Here the CDR3 reads CASSQSGGRTGELFF. The CDR3 DNA reads as TGTGCCAGCAGCCAATCGGGGGGGAGGACCGGGGAGCTGTTTTTT.

V gene TRBV6-5 combines with J gene TRBJ2-2, with a possible D match to TRBD1 (5 bases). The germline V gene has CDR1 MNHEY and CDR2 SVGAGI. This CDR3 is 14 amino acids long. Trimming took 2 bases from V and 7 from J, leaving 11 bases between them. The CDR3 DNA is TGTGCCAGCAGTTACGGGGCGGTCGGCGGGGAGCTGTTTTTT. It specifies CASSYGAVGGELFF.

This chain connects TRBV13 to TRBJ1-1, with D possibly matching TRBD1 (6 bases). The CDR3 runs to 19 residues. Germline lookup yields CDR1 PRHDT and CDR2 FYEKMQ (reference sequence). Trimming cost V 5 bases and J 4 bases, with 29 bases left between them. The CDR3 DNA follows: TGTGCCAGCAGCCCCGACCCTAGGACAGCCAAAATGGGGAGCACTGAAGCTTTCTTT. Amino acids: CASSPDPRTAKMGSTEAFF.

This chain joins TRBV6-5 and TRBJ1-5; D uncertain. Germline V lookup: CDR1 MNHEY, CDR2 SVGAGI. Trimming took off 0 bases at V and 5 bases at J, with 11 bases between the two ends. This CDR3 spans 15 amino acids. The DNA of the CDR3 is TGTGCCAGCAGTTACTCGCCTATCGGTGATCAGCCCCAGCATTTT. Its translation: CASSYSPIGDQPQHF.

The chain employs TRBV28 and TRBJ1-2; 7 bases are a match to TRBD1. V was clipped by 2 bases and J by 5 bases; unmatched bases: 8. The CDR3 spans 15 residues. In germline, CDR1 is MDHEN, CDR2 SYDVKM. The CDR3 region has the DNA TGTGCCAGCAGTTTAAGGACAGGACCATCATATGGCTACACCTTC. Protein: CASSLRTGPSYGYTF.

V gene TRBV11-3 combines with J gene TRBJ2-7; tentatively, D is TRBD1 (5 bases). CDR1 and CDR2 from the germline V gene are SGHNT and YENEEA. This CDR3 spans 13 amino acids. The V end was cut by 0 bases, the J end by 8 bases, with 11 bases between. The CDR3 coding sequence is TGTGCCAGCAGCTTAGAGCCAGGGAAGAAGCAGTACTTC. Translation: CASSLEPGKKQYF.

This clone has just a few counts. V is TRBV28 and J is TRBJ1-5; the D gene is possibly TRBD1 (5 bases). The CDR3 is made up of 15 amino acids. Germline V gene sequence: CDR1 MDHEN, CDR2 SYDVKM. V dropped 4 bases and J dropped 6 bases, with 16 bases sitting between them. The CDR3 DNA reads TGTGCCAGCAGTTCCTTAGACAGTTCAGGTCAGCCCCAGCATTTT. Its translation is CASSSLDSSGQPQHF. The full variable domain, completed using reference TRBV28 and TRBJ1-5, is DVKVTQSSRYLVKRTGEKVFLECVQDMDHENMFWYRQDPGLGLRLIYFSYDVKMKEKGDIPEGYSVSREKKERFSLILESASTNQTSMYLCASSSLDSSGQPQHFGDGTRLSIL.

The chain joins TRBV6-6 to TRBJ2-5, with TRBD1 matching over 10 bases. The V and J ends lost 11 bases and 4 bases, in that order; junction bases with no gene match: 13. Germline values: CDR1 MNHNY, CDR2 SVGAGI (reference sequence). CDR3 length equals 15 residues. Here the CDR3 DNA reads TGTGCCGGTCAGTCGGCGGGACAGGGGTCAGAGACCCAGTACTTC. Translated: CAGQSAGQGSETQYF.

The chain has TRBV11-2 and TRBJ2-7, with D maybe TRBD1 (5 bases). Deletions cut 5 bases from V and 7 bases from J, with 12 bases between. This CDR3 has 12 amino acids. Germline assignment: CDR1 SGHAT and CDR2 FQNNGV. Written as DNA, the CDR3 is TGTGCCAGCAGCCGGACCCCAGGGGAGCAGTACTTC. Translation: CASSRTPGEQYF. The full variable domain, completed using reference TRBV11-2 and TRBJ2-7, is EAGVAQSPRYKIIEKRQSVAFWCNPISGHATLYWYQQILGQGPKLLIQFQNNGVVDDSQLPKDRFSAERLKGVDSTLKIQPAKLEDSAVYLCASSRTPGEQYFGPGTRLTVT.

As DNA, the CDR3 is TGTGCCTGGTCGTCCTTCTACGAGCAGTACTTC. Residues: CAWSSFYEQYF. The chain joins TRBV30 to TRBJ2-7; the D is unclear. The CDR3 is made up of 11 amino acids. The germline V gene has CDR1 GTSNPN and CDR2 SVGIG (reference sequence). Trimming cost V 5 bases and J 3 bases, with 8 bases left between them.

This clone was detected only a few times. This sequence joins TRBV9 and TRBJ1-1; a possible D gene is TRBD1 (6 bases). The V gene's germline CDR1 is SGDLS and CDR2 YYNGEE. The CDR3 runs 15 residues. V was cut by 3 bases and J by 9 bases, with 21 bases left in between. The DNA of the CDR3 is TGTGCCAGCAGCGGTACCTCTTCGGACAGTAGACAAGCTTTCTTT. It translates to CASSGTSSDSRQAFF. Filled out from reference TRBV9 and TRBJ1-1, the complete variable domain reads DSGVTQTPKHLITATGQRVTLRCSPRSGDLSVYWYQQSLDQGLQFLIQYYNGEERAKGNILERFSAQQFPDLHSELNLSSLELGDSALYFCASSGTSSDSRQAFFGQGTRLTVV.

This chain uses TRBV4-2 with TRBJ1-2; D is possibly TRBD1 (5 bases). The CDR3 sequence is 15 residues long. Germline V gene lookup returns CDR1 LGHNA and CDR2 YNFKEQ. With 0 bases removed from V and 3 bases from J, the gap between germline ends came to 11 bases. CDR3 region: CASSQDLDSYYGYTF. The CDR3 nucleotides are TGTGCCAGCAGCCAAGATCTTGACAGCTACTATGGCTACACCTTC.

The chain recombines TRBV14 with TRBJ2-7; D perhaps matches TRBD2 (5 bases). V was clipped by 3 bases and J by 5 bases, with 8 bases between them. This CDR3 contains 12 residues. Per germline, CDR1 SGHDN and CDR2 FVKESK. The CDR3, as DNA: TGTGCCAGCAGCCAGTGGAGGCACGAGCAGTACTTC. It specifies CASSQWRHEQYF.

This clone was recorded only once. The chain combines TRBV2 with TRBJ1-1; D uncertain. Trimming took 6 bases from V and 9 from J, leaving 17 bases between them. CDR1 and CDR2 (germline): SNHLY, FYNNEI. The CDR3 length is 13 residues. The CDR3 loop is CASREETLEKAFF. CDR3 nucleotide sequence: TGTGCCAGCAGGGAGGAGACCCTGGAAAAAGCTTTCTTT.

The chain couples TRBV15 to TRBJ1-2, with TRBD1 matching over 7 bases. CDR3 length: 15 amino acids. Germline V gene data show CDR1 as LNHNV and CDR2 as YYDKDF (reference sequence). The V gene end was trimmed by 0 bases and the J gene end by 6 bases; junction bases not matched to a gene: 7. The CDR3 DNA reads TGTGCCACCAGCAGAGAGGCGACAGGGACAGATGGCTACACCTTC. Residues: CATSREATGTDGYTF.

The chain employs TRBV5-1 and TRBJ2-5, with TRBD1 identical over 10 bases. Matching the DNA end better, TRBJ2-7 makes the J call doubtful. The V gene's germline CDR1 is SGHRS and CDR2 YFSETQ. The CDR3 runs 14 residues. The CDR3, as DNA: TGCGCCAGCAGTTCGGGACAGGGGCCAATCGAGCAGTACTTC. Amino acid sequence: CASSSGQGPIEQYF.

This clone has just a few counts. The CDR3 sequence is CASSVGWVDQPQHF. The DNA for the CDR3 is TGTGCCAGCAGCGTCGGGTGGGTTGATCAGCCCCAGCATTTT. J is TRBJ1-5 and V is TRBV9; D call uncertain. Germline lookup yields CDR1 SGDLS and CDR2 YYNGEE. The CDR3 has 14 residues. V was shortened by 2 bases and J by 5 bases, with 11 bases between the two germline ends.

The V and J genes are TRBV6-7 and TRBJ2-5, with TRBD2 as a possible D gene (7 bases). TRBV6-7 falls under the ORF class, with uncertain function. This CDR3 has 16 amino acids. Trimming took 5 bases from V and 5 from J, leaving 21 bases between them. CDR3 sequence: CASSAAWAGAGETQYF. CDR3 DNA: TGTGCCAGCAGTGCCGCTTGGGCGGGGGCGGGGGAGACCCAGTACTTC.

This rearrangement joins TRBV2 to TRBJ2-6, with D possibly being TRBD1 (5 bases). This CDR3 region has 15 residues. Trimming took 0 bases from V and 4 from J, leaving 7 bases between them. Germline CDR1 SNHLY, CDR2 FYNNEI. The CDR3 coding sequence is TGTGCCAGCAGTGAAGCAGGGGCCGGGGCCAACGTCCTGACTTTC. Its translation is CASSEAGAGANVLTF.

This CDR3 is CAISDAGTGELFF. The CDR3 coding sequence is TGTGCCATCAGTGATGCGGGGACCGGGGAGCTGTTTTTT. The chain couples TRBV10-3 to TRBJ2-2, with a weak D call TRBD2 (6 bases). The length of the CDR3 is 13 residues. Germline values: CDR1 ENHRY, CDR2 SYGVKD. Trimming took off 3 bases at V and 5 bases at J, with 7 bases between the two ends.

This chain uses TRBV6-6 with TRBJ2-1, with 7 bases fitting TRBD2. Germline V gene data show CDR1 as MNHNY and CDR2 as SVGAGI (reference sequence). CDR3 size: 16 residues. V was pared by 7 bases and J by 1 base, with 10 bases of the junction left unmatched. In nucleotides, the CDR3 is TGTGCCAGCATCTACACCCCGGGGGGATCCTACAATGAGCAGTTCTTC. This encodes CASIYTPGGSYNEQFF.

This chain joins TRBV18 and TRBJ2-7; D perhaps matches TRBD2 (6 bases). V was clipped by 3 bases and J by 7 bases, with 13 bases between them. Looked up from germline, CDR1 is KGHSH and CDR2 is LQKENI. This CDR3 is built from 13 residues. The CDR3 loop reads CASSPSGRGEQYF. The CDR3 nucleotides read TGTGCCAGCTCACCTAGCGGTCGGGGGGAGCAGTACTTC.

DNA for the CDR3: TGCGCCAGCAGCCAAGCGAAGGAGAGCTCCTATAATTCACCCCTCCACTTT. It translates to CASSQAKESSYNSPLHF. The chain couples TRBV4-1 to TRBJ1-6, with D hard to call. CDR3 size: 17 residues. Germline V lookup: CDR1 MGHRA, CDR2 YSYEKL. Trimming cost V 1 base and J 0 bases, with 10 bases left between them.

The rearrangement links TRBV5-1 to TRBJ1-6; 7 bases are shared with TRBD1. Trimming cost V 4 bases and J 6 bases; bases outside gene matches: 10. The CDR3 totals 16 residues. Germline loops: CDR1 SGHRS, CDR2 YFSETQ. CDR3 DNA: TGCGCCAGCAGCCTTCCACAGGGGACGAGTAATTCACCCCTCCACTTT. This codes for CASSLPQGTSNSPLHF.